This passage covers 13 T cell receptor gamma chains from one sample sequenced in a study of gamma-delta T cells after stem cell transplantation. TCRdb applied CATT to the RT-PCR reads for clone calling. The data contain 300 to 400 gamma-chain clones, roughly 64% of them singletons. Sequences were obtained from gamma-delta T cells. The receptor set was obtained from a human donor. It is not recorded whose cells these are; they may come from a transplant donor.

For this clone: Other DNA variants within this sample encode the same CDR3. The V and J genes are TRGV9 and TRGJP. No J gene is reported in TCRdb; it was inferred here by comparing the DNA with germline. CDR1 and CDR2 (germline): GITISATS, ISYDGTV (reference sequence). This CDR3 has 16 residues. J lost 6 bases, V lost 1 base, and 3 bases had no gene match. The CDR3 nucleotides read TGTGCCTTGTGGGAGGTAGTAGAGTTGGGCAAAAAAATCAAGGTATTT. It translates to CALWEVVELGKKIKVF.

In its sample, this clone was seen once. The chain uses TRGV9 and TRGJP. Germline matching of the DNA provided the J gene here, since TCRdb leaves it blank. The CDR3 sequence is 16 residues long. Germline assignment: CDR1 GITISATS and CDR2 ISYDGTV (reference sequence). J was trimmed by 9 bases and V by 2 bases; bases with no gene match: 7. The CDR3 is CALWEAQGLGKKIKVF. CDR3 coding DNA: TGTGCCTTGTGGGAGGCTCAGGGGTTGGGCAAAAAAATCAAGGTATTT.

Only a few counts were recorded for this clone. The chain uses TRGV3 and TRGJ1 or TRGJ2. Assignment of the J gene here rests on matching the DNA to germline, because TCRdb gives none. Per germline, CDR1 VTNTFY and CDR2 YDVSTARD (reference sequence). V shed 1 base, J shed 8 bases, and the junction held 11 bases outside the gene matches. CDR3 length equals 14 residues. The CDR3 loop reads CATWDRTYRDKKLF. The CDR3 nucleotides are TGTGCCACCTGGGACAGAACATATCGGGATAAGAAACTCTTT.

Relative to its sample, this clone is hyperexpanded. Other nucleotide sequences in the sample specify the same CDR3. The chain is built from TRGV3 and TRGJ1 or TRGJ2. TCRdb carries no J gene annotation; the J gene was assigned here by matching the DNA with germline. Unmatched junction bases numbered 9, after V lost 0 bases and J lost 7 bases. CDR1 is VTNTFY, CDR2 YDVSTARD, per germline (reference sequence). This CDR3 comprises 14 residues. CDR3 residues: CATWDRLGGYKKLF. CDR3 coding DNA: TGTGCCACCTGGGACAGGCTAGGGGGGTATAAGAAACTCTTT.

This clone was observed a single time. The J gene has no call, while the V gene is TRGV4. CDR1 is EGSTGY, CDR2 YDSYTSSV, per germline. This CDR3 has 14 amino acids. The chain's CDR3 is CATWDGPSYYKELF. The CDR3 nucleotides are TGTGCCACCTGGGATGGTCCGAGTTATTATAAGGAACTCTTT.

By share, this clone ranks as hyperexpanded. The chain combines TRGV9 with TRGJ1 or TRGJ2. Assignment of the J gene here rests on matching the DNA to germline, because TCRdb gives none. Germline V gene data show CDR1 as GITISATS and CDR2 as ISYDGTV (reference sequence). V lost 2 bases and J lost 2; bases outside the gene matches: 3. CDR3 size: 13 residues. CDR3 in amino acids: CALWEADYYKKLF. The CDR3 DNA reads TGTGCCTTGTGGGAGGCCGATTATTATAAGAAACTCTTT.

The rearrangement joins TRGV9 to TRGJP. TCRdb does not report a J gene; here it was assigned by matching the DNA to germline references. J was trimmed by 6 bases and V by 6 bases; bases with no gene match: 8. Germline values: CDR1 GITISATS, CDR2 ISYDGTV (reference sequence). The CDR3 has 16 residues. CDR3 sequence (DNA): TGTGCCTTGTGGTCTCACCGAGAGTTGGGCAAAAAAATCAAGGTATTT. Encoded protein: CALWSHRELGKKIKVF.

Comments on this clone: At one boundary the junction diverges from the germline segment, which might be a read error. Within the sample, other DNA sequences also encode this same CDR3. V gene TRGV9 combines with J gene TRGJP. Here the J gene came from matching the DNA to germline, since TCRdb omits it. In germline, CDR1 is GITISATS, CDR2 ISYDGTV (reference sequence). The length of the CDR3 is 19 residues. The chain's CDR3 is CALWEVHGSQELGKKIKVF. CDR3 sequence (DNA): TGTGCCTTGTGGGAGGTGCACGGCTCGCAAGAGTTGGGAAAAAAAATCAAGGTATTT.

The chain uses TRGV3 and TRGJ1 or TRGJ2. TCRdb is silent on the J gene; assignment here came from matching the DNA to germline. V lost 0 bases to trimming and J lost 6 bases; unmatched junction nucleotides: 5. The CDR3 covers 13 residues. Germline lookup yields CDR1 VTNTFY and CDR2 YDVSTARD (reference sequence). This chain's CDR3 is CATWDRLCYKKLF. For the CDR3, the DNA is TGTGCCACCTGGGACAGGTTGTGTTATAAGAAACTCTTT.

This clone is hyperexpanded (1% or more) in the sample. The chain uses TRGV9 and TRGJP. No J segment appears in TCRdb, so it was assigned here by matching the sequence to germline. This CDR3 spans 15 amino acids. Germline values: CDR1 GITISATS, CDR2 ISYDGTV (reference sequence). V lost 5 bases to trimming and J lost 5 bases; unmatched junction nucleotides: 3. The CDR3 protein is CALWVKELGKKIKVF. The CDR3 DNA sequence: TGTGCCTTGTGGGTGAAAGAGTTGGGCAAAAAAATCAAGGTATTT.

By share of the sample, this clone is hyperexpanded. The chain links TRGV9 to TRGJP1. This CDR3 region has 11 residues. The germline V gene has CDR1 GITISATS and CDR2 ISYDGTV (reference sequence). With V trimmed by 9 bases and J by 6 bases, 4 bases remained unmatched. The CDR3 reads CALGSGWFKIF. Written as DNA, the CDR3 is TGTGCCTTGGGTTCTGGTTGGTTCAAGATATTT.

A V gene of TRGV4 was called, but no J gene was assigned. CDR1 is EGSTGY and CDR2 is YDSYTSSV in the germline V gene. This CDR3 has 13 amino acids. The chain's CDR3 is CATWDPLYYKKLF. For the CDR3, the DNA is TGTGCCACCTGGGACCCCCTATATTATAAAAAACTCTTT.

Notes on this clone: Other DNA sequences in the sample encode the same CDR3. V usage is TRGV9 and J usage is TRGJP. No J gene is reported in TCRdb; it was inferred here by comparing the DNA with germline. The germline V gene encodes CDR1 GITISATS and CDR2 ISYDGTV (reference sequence). There are 15 residues in the CDR3. With V trimmed by 0 bases and J by 9 bases, 2 bases remained unmatched. CDR3 loop: CALWEVALGKKIKVF. CDR3 bases: TGTGCCTTGTGGGAGGTGGCGTTGGGCAAAAAAATCAAGGTATTT.